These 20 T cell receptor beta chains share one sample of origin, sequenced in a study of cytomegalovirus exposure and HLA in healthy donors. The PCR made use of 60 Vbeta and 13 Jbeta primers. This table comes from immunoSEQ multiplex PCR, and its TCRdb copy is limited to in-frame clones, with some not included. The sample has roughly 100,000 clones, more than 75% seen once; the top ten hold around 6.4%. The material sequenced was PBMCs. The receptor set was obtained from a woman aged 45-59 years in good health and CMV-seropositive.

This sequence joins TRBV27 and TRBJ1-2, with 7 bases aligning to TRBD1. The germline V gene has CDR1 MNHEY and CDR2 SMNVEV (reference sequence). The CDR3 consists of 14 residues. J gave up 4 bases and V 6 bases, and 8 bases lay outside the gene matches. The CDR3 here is CASRFQGGPYGYTF. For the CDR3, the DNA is TGTGCCAGCAGGTTTCAAGGGGGCCCCTATGGCTACACCTTC.

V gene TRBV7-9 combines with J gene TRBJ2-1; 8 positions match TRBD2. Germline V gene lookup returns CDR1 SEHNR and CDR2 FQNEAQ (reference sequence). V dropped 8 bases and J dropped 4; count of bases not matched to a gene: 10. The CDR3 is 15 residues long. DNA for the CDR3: TGTGCCAGCGGGGAAAGCGGGGGCCCTTACAATGAGCAGTTCTTC. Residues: CASGESGGPYNEQFF.

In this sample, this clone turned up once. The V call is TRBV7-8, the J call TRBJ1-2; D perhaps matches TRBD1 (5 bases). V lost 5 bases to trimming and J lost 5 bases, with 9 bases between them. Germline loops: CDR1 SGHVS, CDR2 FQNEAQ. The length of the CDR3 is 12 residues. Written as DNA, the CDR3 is TGTGCCAGCAGCCTGACAGAGTATGGCTACACCTTC. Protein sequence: CASSLTEYGYTF. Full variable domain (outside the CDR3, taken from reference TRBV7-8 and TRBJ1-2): GAGVSQSPRYKVAKRGQDVALRCDPISGHVSLFWYQQALGQGPEFLTYFQNEAQLDKSGLPSDRFFAERPEGSVSTLKIQRTQQEDSAVYLCASSLTEYGYTFGSGTRLTVV.

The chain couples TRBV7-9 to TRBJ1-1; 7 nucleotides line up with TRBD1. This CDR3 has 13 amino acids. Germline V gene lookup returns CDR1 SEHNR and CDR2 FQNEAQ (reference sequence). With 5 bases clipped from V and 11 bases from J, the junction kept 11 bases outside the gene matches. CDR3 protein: CASSPQGGDAAFF. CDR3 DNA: TGTGCCAGCAGCCCGCAGGGGGGCGACGCGGCTTTCTTT.

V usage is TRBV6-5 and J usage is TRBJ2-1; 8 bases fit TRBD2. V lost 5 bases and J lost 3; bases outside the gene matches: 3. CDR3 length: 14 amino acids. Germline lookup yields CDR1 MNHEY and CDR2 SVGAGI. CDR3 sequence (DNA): TGTGCCAGCAGTAGGACTAGCCGCTACAATGAGCAGTTCTTC. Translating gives CASSRTSRYNEQFF.

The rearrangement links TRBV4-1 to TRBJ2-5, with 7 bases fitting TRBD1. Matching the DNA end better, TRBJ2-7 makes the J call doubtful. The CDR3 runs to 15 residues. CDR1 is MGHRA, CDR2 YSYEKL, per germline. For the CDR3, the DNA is TGCGCCAGCAGCCCCGGCGGACAGGTCACCTACGAGCAGTACTTC. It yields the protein CASSPGGQVTYEQYF.

The CDR3 region is CASSLVLLGGTQYF. For the CDR3, the DNA is TGTGCCAGCAGCTTAGTCCTTTTAGGGGGGACCCAGTACTTC. J is TRBJ2-5 and V is TRBV7-2, with D perhaps TRBD1 (6 bases). This CDR3 contains 14 residues. V was pared by 1 base and J by 7 bases, with 13 bases between. CDR1 and CDR2 from the germline V gene are SGHTA and FQGNSA.

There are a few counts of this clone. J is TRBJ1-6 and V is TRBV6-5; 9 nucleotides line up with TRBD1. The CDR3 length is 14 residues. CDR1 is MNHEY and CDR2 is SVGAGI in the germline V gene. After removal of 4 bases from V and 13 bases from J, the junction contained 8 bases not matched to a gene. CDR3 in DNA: TGTGCCAGCAGTTCGGACAGGGGTCTATCCCCCCTCCACTTT. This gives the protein CASSSDRGLSPLHF.

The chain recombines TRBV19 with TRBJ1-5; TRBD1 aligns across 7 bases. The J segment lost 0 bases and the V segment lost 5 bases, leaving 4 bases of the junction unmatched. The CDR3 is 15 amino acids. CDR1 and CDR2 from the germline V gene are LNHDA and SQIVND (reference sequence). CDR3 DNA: TGTGCCAGTAGTTCGGACAGGCTTAGCAATCAGCCCCAGCATTTT. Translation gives CASSSDRLSNQPQHF.

The CDR3 here is CASSAEVPGQFNYGYTF. CDR3 DNA sequence: TGTGCCAGCAGCGCCGAGGTCCCGGGACAGTTCAACTATGGCTACACCTTC. The rearrangement uses TRBV9 and TRBJ1-2; 7 bases match TRBD1. Trimming at V came to 3 bases and at J to 2 bases, leaving 13 bases not matched to a gene. There are 17 residues in the CDR3. Germline V gives CDR1 SGDLS, CDR2 YYNGEE.

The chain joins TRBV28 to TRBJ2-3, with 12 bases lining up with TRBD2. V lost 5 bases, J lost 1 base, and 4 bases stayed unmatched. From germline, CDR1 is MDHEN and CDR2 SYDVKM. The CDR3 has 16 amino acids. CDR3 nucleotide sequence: TGTGCCAGCAGTCACTGGACTAGCGGGGGCACAGATACGCAGTATTTT. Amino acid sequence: CASSHWTSGGTDTQYF.

The chain's CDR3 is CASSLDPGGLRGYTF. The CDR3 coding sequence is TGTGCCAGCAGCTTAGACCCCGGGGGGCTGCGAGGCTACACCTTC. This sequence joins TRBV7-2 and TRBJ1-2; a weak D match, TRBD1 (6 bases). In germline, CDR1 is SGHTA, CDR2 FQGNSA. The CDR3 covers 15 residues. V was shortened by 1 base and J by 8 bases, with 17 bases between the two germline ends. Supplemented by reference TRBV7-2 and TRBJ1-2, the full variable domain reads GAGVSQSPSNKVTEKGKDVELRCDPISGHTALYWYRQSLGQGLEFLIYFQGNSAPDKSGLPSDRFSAERTGGSVSTLTIQRTQQEDSAVYLCASSLDPGGLRGYTFGSGTRLTVV.

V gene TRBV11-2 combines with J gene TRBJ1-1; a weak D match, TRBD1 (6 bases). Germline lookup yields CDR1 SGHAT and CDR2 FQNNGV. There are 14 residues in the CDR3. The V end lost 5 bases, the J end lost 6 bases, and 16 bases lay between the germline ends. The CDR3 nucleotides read TGTGCCAGCAGCACTGACAGGTTGTGGGCTGAAGCTTTCTTT. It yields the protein CASSTDRLWAEAFF. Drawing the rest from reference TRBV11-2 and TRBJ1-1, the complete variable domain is EAGVAQSPRYKIIEKRQSVAFWCNPISGHATLYWYQQILGQGPKLLIQFQNNGVVDDSQLPKDRFSAERLKGVDSTLKIQPAKLEDSAVYLCASSTDRLWAEAFFGQGTRLTVV.

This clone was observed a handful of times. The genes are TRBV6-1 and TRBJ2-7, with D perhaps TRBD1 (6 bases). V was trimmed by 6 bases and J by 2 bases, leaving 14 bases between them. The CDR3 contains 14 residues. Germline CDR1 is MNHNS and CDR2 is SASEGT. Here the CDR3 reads CASSVQGKAYEQYF. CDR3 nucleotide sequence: TGTGCCAGCAGCGTACAGGGTAAAGCCTACGAGCAGTACTTC.

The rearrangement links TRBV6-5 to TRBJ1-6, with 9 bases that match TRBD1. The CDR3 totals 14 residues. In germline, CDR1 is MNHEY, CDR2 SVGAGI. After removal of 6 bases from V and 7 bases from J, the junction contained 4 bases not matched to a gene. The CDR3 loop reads CASRTGTGNSPLHF. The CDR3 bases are TGTGCCAGCAGGACCGGGACAGGGAATTCACCCCTCCACTTT.

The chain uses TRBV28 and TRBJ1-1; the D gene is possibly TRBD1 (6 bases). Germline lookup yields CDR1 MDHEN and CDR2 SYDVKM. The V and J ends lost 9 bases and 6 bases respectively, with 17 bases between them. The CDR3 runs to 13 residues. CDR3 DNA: TGTGCCAGTCGCCTCGGGGGGCCGTCTGAAGCTTTCTTT. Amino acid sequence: CASRLGGPSEAFF.

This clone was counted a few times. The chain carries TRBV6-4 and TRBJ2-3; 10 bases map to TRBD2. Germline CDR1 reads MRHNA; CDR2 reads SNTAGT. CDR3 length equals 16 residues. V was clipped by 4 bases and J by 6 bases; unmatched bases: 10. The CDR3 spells CASSVEVAGGVDTQYF. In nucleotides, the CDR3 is TGTGCCAGCAGTGTAGAGGTAGCGGGGGGCGTTGATACGCAGTATTTT.

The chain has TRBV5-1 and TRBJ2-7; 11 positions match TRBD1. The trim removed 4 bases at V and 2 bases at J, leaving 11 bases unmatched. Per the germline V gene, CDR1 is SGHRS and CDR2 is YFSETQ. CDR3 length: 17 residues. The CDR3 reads CASSPGGTGGRTYEQYF. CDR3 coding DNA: TGCGCCAGCAGCCCTGGGGGGACAGGGGGTAGGACCTACGAGCAGTACTTC. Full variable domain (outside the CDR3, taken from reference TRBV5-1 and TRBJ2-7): KAGVTQTPRYLIKTRGQQVTLSCSPISGHRSVSWYQQTPGQGLQFLFEYFSETQRNKGNFPGRFSGRQFSNSRSEMNVSTLELGDSALYLCASSPGGTGGRTYEQYFGPGTRLTVT.

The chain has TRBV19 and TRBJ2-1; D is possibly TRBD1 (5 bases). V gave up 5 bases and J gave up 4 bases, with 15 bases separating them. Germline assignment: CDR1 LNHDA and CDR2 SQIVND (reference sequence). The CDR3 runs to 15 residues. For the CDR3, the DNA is TGTGCCAGTAGTCTCCCCACAGGTACTTACAATGAGCAGTTCTTC. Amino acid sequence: CASSLPTGTYNEQFF.

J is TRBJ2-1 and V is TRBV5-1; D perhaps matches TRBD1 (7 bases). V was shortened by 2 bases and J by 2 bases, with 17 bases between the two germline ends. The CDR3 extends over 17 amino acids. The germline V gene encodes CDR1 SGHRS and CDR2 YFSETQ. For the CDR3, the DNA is TGCGCCAGCAGCTTTCTCCAACAGGGGAGGCCCTACAATGAGCAGTTCTTC. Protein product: CASSFLQQGRPYNEQFF.